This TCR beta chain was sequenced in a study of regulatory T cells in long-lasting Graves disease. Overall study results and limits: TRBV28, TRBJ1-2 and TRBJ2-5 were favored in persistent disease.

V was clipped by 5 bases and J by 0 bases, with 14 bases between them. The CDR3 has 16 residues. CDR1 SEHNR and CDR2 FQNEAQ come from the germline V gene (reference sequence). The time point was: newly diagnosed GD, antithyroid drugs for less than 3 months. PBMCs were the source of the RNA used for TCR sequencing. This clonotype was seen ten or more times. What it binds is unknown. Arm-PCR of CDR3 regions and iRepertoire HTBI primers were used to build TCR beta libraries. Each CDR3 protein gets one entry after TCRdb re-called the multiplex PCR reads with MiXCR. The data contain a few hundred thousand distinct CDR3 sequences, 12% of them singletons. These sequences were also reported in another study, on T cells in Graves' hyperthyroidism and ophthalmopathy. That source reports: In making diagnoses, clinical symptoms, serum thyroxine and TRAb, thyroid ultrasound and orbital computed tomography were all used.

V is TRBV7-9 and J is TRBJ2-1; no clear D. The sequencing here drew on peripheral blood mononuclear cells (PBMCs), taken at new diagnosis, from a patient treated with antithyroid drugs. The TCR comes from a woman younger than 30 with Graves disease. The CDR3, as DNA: TGTGCCAGCAGCCCCCCGCGGCCTAGCTCCTACAATGAGCAGTTCTTC. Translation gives CASSPPRPSSYNEQFF.